The rows below give T cell receptor beta chains drawn from one sample of a study of tumor-infiltrating lymphocytes in primary liver carcinoma. TCRdb processed the multiplex PCR reads anew with MiXCR; each CDR3 protein has one entry. The sample records about 330,000 distinct CDR3 sequences, less than 70% being singletons. Sequencing input: peripheral blood. The receptors were gathered from a man aged 35 to 55 with primary liver carcinoma and hepatitis B virus infection. The CDR3 runs from the conserved cysteine through the conserved F or W. A D gene is named only where the DNA matches it firmly. Clone size is not always given. Where it is, it says once, few, many or a class for expanded clones.

>TRBV5-6|.|.|TRBJ2-1
TGTGGCAGCGGCTTGGAGGCAGGCAATGAGCAGTTCTTC
CGSGLEAGNEQFF
>TRBV6-6|.|.|TRBJ2-2
TGTGTCAGCAGTTACGAGGGGGGGGCGAACATCGGGGAGCTGTTTTTT
CVSSYEGGANIGELFF
>TRBV5-8|.|many|TRBJ2-7
TGTGCCAGCAGCTCGACGAACGAGCAGTACTTC
CASSSTNEQYF
>TRBV30|.|.|TRBJ1-5
TGTGCCTGGAGTGATTTAGGAGGGGATCAGCCCCAGCATTTT
CAWSDLGGDQPQHF
>TRBV11-2|TRBD2|.|TRBJ2-7
TGTGCCAGCAGCGTCCTAGCGGGAGACTACGATCAGTACTTC
CASSVLAGDYDQYF
>TRBV6-1|TRBD2|.|TRBJ2-1
TGTCCCAGCAGACCGACTAGCGGCCCGTTCAATGAGCAGTTCTTC
CPSRPTSGPFNEQFF
>TRBV11-3|TRBD1|.|TRBJ2-3
TGTGCCAGCAACTCACGACAGGGGGCAGATACGCAGTATTTT
CASNSRQGADTQYF
>TRBV5-1|TRBD2|.|TRBJ2-3
TGCGCCAGCAGCTTGGCTAGCGGGAGTCGAGATACGCAGTATTTT
CASSLASGSRDTQYF
>TRBV11-1|.|.|TRBJ2-1
TGTGCCAGCAGCCCCCTACCCGGACTCGCGAGCAATGAGCAGTTCTTC
CASSPLPGLASNEQFF
>TRBV29-1|.|.|TRBJ2-5
TGCAGCTCTGAATCAGAGACCCAGTACTTC
CSSESETQYF
>TRBV6-6|.|many|TRBJ1-2
TGTGCCACGGAGGGACACCAGAGCTCTAACTATGGCTACACCTTC
CATEGHQSSNYGYTF
>TRBV18|TRBD1|many|TRBJ1-5
TGTGCCAGCTCAGCGGGACAGGGGATCGCGCAGCCCCAGCATTTT
CASSAGQGIAQPQHF
>TRBV12-3/TRBV12-4|.|.|TRBJ2-1
TGTGCCAGCATCTTATCGGGCGCGTCCTATAATGAGCAGTTCTTC
CASILSGASYNEQFF
>TRBV4-2|.|.|TRBJ2-6
TGTACCAACAGCTCGGGACAAATCTCTGGGGCCAACGTCCTGACTTTC
CTNSSGQISGANVLTF
>TRBV11-3|.|.|TRBJ2-3
TGTGCCGGCAGCTTCCGGACCGGAGCCACAGATACGCAGTATTTT
CAGSFRTGATDTQYF
>TRBV11-2|.|.|TRBJ2-1
.
CASSFGHGSNEQFF
>TRBV6-4|TRBD2|few|TRBJ2-3
TGTGCCAGCAGTGTCGCGGGAGGGTTCACAGATACGCAGTATTTT
CASSVAGGFTDTQYF
>TRBV28|.|.|TRBJ1-1
TGTGCCAGCCAGAGGGACACTGAAGCTTTCTTT
CASQRDTEAFF
>TRBV10-1|.|few|TRBJ2-1
TGCGCCAGCGCCCCCACGAGTGGTGAGCAGTTCTTC
CASAPTSGEQFF
>TRBV6-5|.|many|TRBJ1-2
TGTGCCAGCACAAATGGCGGGGCCACTAACTATGGCTACACCTTC
CASTNGGATNYGYTF
>TRBV5-1|TRBD1|.|TRBJ2-7
TGCGCCAGCTTGGTGGGACAGGGCTACGAGCAGTACTTC
CASLVGQGYEQYF
>TRBV5-4|.|.|TRBJ1-3
TGTGCCAGCAGCTTGCCAGGGACTGGAAACACCATATATTTT
CASSLPGTGNTIYF
>TRBV6-6|TRBD2|.|TRBJ2-7
TGTGCCAGCAGTCCTAGCCGGGAGGTCCCCTACAAGCAGTACTTC
CASSPSREVPYKQYF
>TRBV10-3|.|many|TRBJ1-5
TGTGCCATCAGCCGGGACGGAAATCAGCCCCAGCATTTT
CAISRDGNQPQHF
>TRBV30|.|.|TRBJ1-5
TGTGCCTGGAGTCAGGGGCAGGGCGGGAATCCCCAGCATTTT
CAWSQGQGGNPQHF
>TRBV5-1|TRBD2|.|TRBJ2-7
TGCGCCAGCAGACCAGTAGCGGGATTCCACGAGCAGTACTTC
CASRPVAGFHEQYF
>TRBV10-3|.|many|TRBJ2-5
TGTGCCATCAGTGCAGGGGAAGAGACCCAGTACTTC
CAISAGEETQYF
>TRBV11-1|TRBD2|.|TRBJ2-1
TGTGCTAACAGCTTAGTATCGTCGGGACTAGTGGACAATGAGCAGTCCTTC
CANSLVSSGLVDNEQSF
>TRBV11-3|.|once|TRBJ1-6
TGTACCCGAAACAAGGGACCTCTTAATTCACCCCTACACTTT
CTRNKGPLNSPLHF
>TRBV12-3/TRBV12-4|.|.|TRBJ1-2
TGTGCCAGCAGTCCCAAGAAGGGCTATGGCTACACCTTC
CASSPKKGYGYTF
>TRBV18|.|.|TRBJ2-2
TGTGCCAGCTCCAGCCAACAGGGACGGAACACCGGGGAGCTGTTTTTT
CASSSQQGRNTGELFF
>TRBV28|TRBD1|.|TRBJ1-4
TGTGCCAGCAGCTCGACAGGGGGCGGAAACGAAAAACTGTTTTTT
CASSSTGGGNEKLFF
>TRBV11-2|TRBD1|.|TRBJ2-1
TGTGCCAGCAGCCTACAGGGGTCGAGCTTCTACAATGAGCAGTTCTTC
CASSLQGSSFYNEQFF
>TRBV14|.|.|TRBJ2-7
TGTGCCAGCAGCTCAAGGACGGCCTCTTCTTCGATGTACTTC
CASSSRTASSSMYF
>TRBV6-5|TRBD2|.|TRBJ2-3
TGTGCCACCACCCCCTGCCCTAGCGGCATCACAGATACGCAGTATTTT
CATTPCPSGITDTQYF
>TRBV14|.|.|TRBJ2-7
TGTGCCAGCAGCCAACTGGGGCTAATCTCGGACGAGCAGTACTTC
CASSQLGLISDEQYF
>TRBV28|TRBD1|once|TRBJ1-5
TGTGCCAGCAGACCCTTTTTGGGACAGGGGGCAAATAGCGATCAGCCCCAGCATTTT
CASRPFLGQGANSDQPQHF
>TRBV6-6|TRBD1|few|TRBJ2-7
TGTGCCAGCAGTTGCCCTCAGACAGGGGGCTACGAGCAGTACTTC
CASSCPQTGGYEQYF
>TRBV30|.|.|TRBJ2-1
TGTGCCTGGAGTGTGTTCCGAGAGCAGTTCTTC
CAWSVFREQFF
>TRBV7-8|.|.|TRBJ1-2
TGTGCCAGCAGTAGTGGGGCCCTATTTAGAGCTGGCTACACCTTC
CASSSGALFRAGYTF
>TRBV6-6|TRBD2|.|TRBJ2-1
TGTGCCAGCAGTTACCCCGGTCAGCGGGAGGCCTACAATGATCAGTTCTTC
CASSYPGQREAYNDQFF
>TRBV5-4|TRBD1|.|TRBJ2-7
TGTGCCAGCAGCTTGGGGGACAGTTACCTCTACGAGCAGTGCTTC
CASSLGDSYLYEQCF
>TRBV11-3|.|many|TRBJ2-1
TGTGCCAGCAGCTTCGATACGGGAGCGCAGTTCTTC
CASSFDTGAQFF